This passage covers 18 T cell receptor beta chains from one sample sequenced in a study of shared clonotypes between healthy human individuals. Generated by immunoSEQ multiplex PCR, the TCRdb table keeps only in-frame clones and is missing some. The repertoire holds more than 400,000 clones, 81% seen once, with roughly 13% in the top ten. Sample: PBMCs. These receptors all stem from a woman aged 35 to 49 in good health. Some clones in this sample may be carry-over from other donors' samples.

As to this clone: A far larger clone is one base from this, pointing to a likely read error. This rearrangement joins TRBV5-1 to TRBJ1-2; D gene ambiguous. There are 13 residues in the CDR3. Germline CDR1 is SGHRS and CDR2 is YFSETQ. The chain's CDR3 is CASSLTAVHGCTF. DNA of the CDR3: TGCGCCAGCAGCTTAACGGCCGTTCATGGCTGCACCTTC.

The chain joins TRBV12-5 to TRBJ2-2, with 8 bases that match TRBD1. This CDR3 region has 16 residues. Germline V CDR1 and CDR2: LGHNT, FRNRAP. J gave up 1 base and V 1 base, and 2 bases lay outside the gene matches. For the CDR3, the DNA is TGTGCTAGTGGTTTGGGGACAGGGAAGAACACCGGGGAGCTGTTTTTT. It is translated as CASGLGTGKNTGELFF.

The chain carries TRBV7-6 and TRBJ1-2; the D gene is possibly TRBD1 (5 bases). V lost 5 bases to trimming and J lost 5 bases, with 18 bases between them. There are 15 residues in the CDR3. The germline CDR1 and CDR2 sequences are SGHVS and FNYEAQ. The CDR3 sequence is CASSPRAGTEYGYTF. The DNA of the CDR3 is TGTGCCAGCAGCCCGAGAGCCGGGACTGAGTATGGCTACACCTTC.

This clone was detected many times. The chain combines TRBV6-4 with TRBJ2-1; TRBD2 is a possible D gene (6 bases). V lost 3 bases to trimming and J lost 4 bases, with 13 bases between them. Germline CDR1 MRHNA, CDR2 SNTAGT. The CDR3 consists of 15 residues. CDR3 nucleotide sequence: TGTGCCAGCAGTGAGGAGGGATCAGGGTACAATGAGCAGTTCTTC. This sequence encodes CASSEEGSGYNEQFF.

This clone was seen a few times. This chain connects TRBV9 to TRBJ1-2; possibly TRBD1 for D (5 bases). This CDR3 has 16 residues. V lost 4 bases, J lost 7 bases, and 23 bases lay in between. CDR1 SGDLS and CDR2 YYNGEE come from the germline V gene. As DNA, the CDR3 is TGTGCCAGCAGCCCCGCCAGATCGCGGGGGTATGGTGGCTACACCTTC. It codes for CASSPARSRGYGGYTF.

The gene calls are TRBV2 and TRBJ2-7; D perhaps matches TRBD1 (6 bases). The CDR3 is 14 residues long. The germline gives CDR1 SNHLY, CDR2 FYNNEI. V dropped 6 bases and J dropped 0 bases, with 12 bases sitting between them. The CDR3 bases are TGTGCCAGCAGCCCAGGGGCGTTCTCCTACGAGCAGTACTTC. This translates into CASSPGAFSYEQYF.

In this sample, this clone turned up a few times. V is TRBV19 and J is TRBJ2-5; D might be TRBD2 (5 bases). Trimming pared 4 bases from V and 1 base from J, leaving 10 bases between. Germline values: CDR1 LNHDA, CDR2 SQIVND (reference sequence). This CDR3 contains 14 residues. Here the CDR3 DNA reads TGTGCCAGTAGTACGCCGGGAATCCAAGAGACCCAGTACTTC. This translates into CASSTPGIQETQYF.

This clone is a singleton in its sample. This sequence joins TRBV5-4 and TRBJ1-3; D is uncertain. CDR1 and CDR2 (germline): SGHNT, YYREEE (reference sequence). CDR3 length: 13 residues. V gave up 3 bases and J gave up 3 bases, with 7 bases separating them. The CDR3 sequence is CASSWEGGNTIYF. In nucleotides, the CDR3 is TGTGCCAGCAGCTGGGAAGGTGGAAACACCATATATTTT.

The genes are TRBV28 and TRBJ2-3; 7 positions agree with TRBD2. The CDR3 contains 16 residues. Per the germline V gene, CDR1 is MDHEN and CDR2 is SYDVKM. The J segment lost 8 bases and the V segment lost 2 bases, leaving 13 bases of the junction unmatched. The CDR3, as DNA: TGTGCCAGCAGTTTACCCTTGGCGGGAGTGGGTGGTACGCAGTATTTT. Its protein product is CASSLPLAGVGGTQYF.

Details on this clone: At one of its ends the junction is not consistent with the germline gene, which may arise from a read error. The rearrangement joins TRBV6-5 to TRBJ2-6; TRBD1 is a possible D gene (5 bases). CDR1 is MNHEY, CDR2 SVGAGI, per germline. This CDR3 is 13 amino acids long. CDR3: CDSRSPGANVLTF. As DNA, the CDR3 is TGTGACAGCAGGAGTCCTGGGGCCAACGTCCTGACCTTC.

The chain employs TRBV7-8 and TRBJ1-1; the D gene is possibly TRBD1 (5 bases). The CDR3 runs to 15 residues. CDR1 and CDR2 (germline): SGHVS, FQNEAQ. Trimming cost V 1 base and J 3 bases, with 12 bases left between them. In nucleotides, the CDR3 is TGTGCCAGCAGCTTAGGCAGGGCGAGGGACACTGAAGCTTTCTTT. As protein: CASSLGRARDTEAFF.

The chain links TRBV30 to TRBJ2-2, with 7 bases fitting TRBD1. V lost 5 bases to trimming and J lost 4 bases; unmatched junction nucleotides: 7. CDR3 length equals 14 residues. Germline V lookup: CDR1 GTSNPN, CDR2 SVGIG (reference sequence). The CDR3 loop is CAWGWDRPTGELFF. The DNA of the CDR3 is TGTGCCTGGGGTTGGGACAGACCCACCGGGGAGCTGTTTTTT.

The V and J genes are TRBV9 and TRBJ1-1, with D perhaps TRBD1 (6 bases). V lost 0 bases to trimming and J lost 1 base, with 10 bases between them. The germline V gene has CDR1 SGDLS and CDR2 YYNGEE. CDR3 length: 15 amino acids. The DNA of the CDR3 is TGTGCCAGCAGCGTAGGTGGGGGCACGAACACTGAAGCTTTCTTT. It yields the protein CASSVGGGTNTEAFF.

The J gene is TRBJ2-3, the V gene TRBV7-9, with TRBD2 identical over 8 bases. The CDR3 totals 14 residues. V gave up 3 bases and J gave up 4 bases; unmatched junction bases: 3. The germline gives CDR1 SEHNR, CDR2 FQNEAQ (reference sequence). CDR3 in DNA: TGTGCCAGCAGCTTTGGCGGGAGGCCAGATACGCAGTATTTT. As protein: CASSFGGRPDTQYF. The full variable domain, completed using reference TRBV7-9 and TRBJ2-3, is DTGVSQNPRHKITKRGQNVTFRCDPISEHNRLYWYRQTLGQGPEFLTYFQNEAQLEKSRLLSDRFSAERPKGSFSTLEIQRTEQGDSAMYLCASSFGGRPDTQYFGPGTRLTVL.

As concerns this clone: This probably arose from a read error, given a far larger clone one base away. The sample carries other DNA sequences with the same CDR3. J is TRBJ2-2 and V is TRBV27; 8 nucleotides match TRBD1. The germline CDR1 and CDR2 sequences are MNHEY and SMNVEV (reference sequence). The CDR3 has 13 amino acids. The CDR3 here is CASKTGESGELFF. The CDR3 DNA follows: TGTGCAAGCAAGACAGGGGAATCCGGGGAGCTGTTTTTT.

In its sample, this clone was seen a few times. Other DNA sequences within the sample encode an identical CDR3. The CDR3 spells CASSLLAGADTQYF. The CDR3 DNA reads TGCGCCAGCAGTTTACTAGCGGGAGCAGATACGCAGTATTTT. The V call is TRBV4-1, the J call TRBJ2-3, with TRBD2 identical over 11 bases. CDR1 MGHRA and CDR2 YSYEKL come from the germline V gene. CDR3 length: 14 amino acids. V was clipped by 6 bases and J by 4 bases; unmatched bases: 3.

This sequence joins TRBV7-8 and TRBJ2-1; 14 bases line up with TRBD2. Trimming cost V 5 bases and J 8 bases; bases outside gene matches: 5. Germline V lookup: CDR1 SGHVS, CDR2 FQNEAQ. The CDR3 is 15 residues long. The CDR3: CASSPGTSGSYEQFF. The DNA for the CDR3 is TGTGCCAGCAGCCCCGGGACTAGCGGGAGTTATGAGCAGTTCTTC.

The rearrangement joins TRBV5-8 to TRBJ1-4; D not resolved. This CDR3 spans 15 amino acids. V was cut by 2 bases and J by 8 bases, with 16 bases left in between. Germline V gene data show CDR1 as SGHTS and CDR2 as YDEGEE. The DNA of the CDR3 is TGTGCCAGCAGCTTAATCCGGGCCGGAGGAGAAAAACTGTTTTTT. Translation: CASSLIRAGGEKLFF.